The T cell receptor (beta chain) described here comes from a study of T cells after yellow fever vaccination. The CDR3 sequence is 14 residues long. With V trimmed by 4 bases and J by 3 bases, 2 bases remained unmatched. Germline CDR1 SGHTA, CDR2 FQGNSA. TCRdb re-analysed the 5' RACE reads in MiXCR, keeping a single row per CDR3 protein. This sample has a few hundred thousand distinct CDR3 sequences, with about 3.5% found just once. Sample: PBMCs, taken on the day of the yellow fever booster vaccination. This receptor was obtained from a man in his late teens or twenties who received the YFV17D yellow fever vaccine. This chain joins TRBV7-2 and TRBJ2-1; 8 bases line up with TRBD2. CDR3 sequence (DNA): TGTGCCAGCAGCTCGGGACTAGTCTACAATGAGCAGTTCTTC. This codes for CASSSGLVYNEQFF. The complete variable domain, with remaining parts taken from reference TRBV7-2 and TRBJ2-1, reads GAGVSQSPSNKVTEKGKDVELRCDPISGHTALYWYRQSLGQGLEFLIYFQGNSAPDKSGLPSDRFSAERTGGSVSTLTIQRTQQEDSAVYLCASSSGLVYNEQFFGPGTRLTVL.